One and the same sample provided the 31 T cell receptor beta chains below, sequenced in a study of blood T cells in healthy people across ages. A second about 7 to 12 cycle PCR used barcoded and J-beta primers. TCRdb fed the 5' RACE reads into MiXCR, producing one record per CDR3 protein. The sample shows over a million distinct CDR3 sequences, roughly 43% of them seen only once. Sample: blood. These receptors originate from a woman between 18 and 29 years old in good health.

This rearrangement joins TRBV29-1 to TRBJ1-1; no firm D call. From germline, CDR1 is SQVTM and CDR2 ANQGSEA. The germline V and J ends were trimmed by 4 bases and 7 bases, with 10 bases remaining between them. The CDR3 is 11 amino acids. The CDR3 nucleotides read TGCAGCGTTGTCGGCAGCTATGAAGCTTTCTTT. Protein sequence: CSVVGSYEAFF.

This clonotype was found a few times. This sequence joins TRBV12-3 or TRBV12-4 and TRBJ2-4; 11 bases are a match to TRBD1. This CDR3 has 14 residues. J was trimmed by 7 bases and V by 6 bases; bases with no gene match: 5. The CDR3 is CASSFGTGGNIQYF. For the CDR3, the DNA is TGTGCCAGCAGCTTCGGGACAGGGGGGAACATTCAGTACTTC.

This clonotype has just a few counts. V usage is TRBV24-1 and J usage is TRBJ2-7; no clear D gene. CDR1 is KGHDR and CDR2 is SFDVKD in the germline V gene. V was shortened by 4 bases and J by 7 bases, with 13 bases between the two germline ends. The CDR3 contains 13 residues. In nucleotides, the CDR3 is TGTGCCACCAGTGACCGACCAACTGGAGAGCAGTACTTC. Protein product: CATSDRPTGEQYF.

The sample holds a few counts of this clonotype. The genes are TRBV12-3 or TRBV12-4 and TRBJ2-1; 16 bases are a match to TRBD2. The CDR3 is 17 residues long. V dropped 6 bases and J dropped 2; count of bases not matched to a gene: 4. CDR3 nucleotide sequence: TGTGCCAGCAGGGGACTAGCGGGGGGGACTACCTACAATGAGCAGTTCTTC. The encoded protein is CASRGLAGGTTYNEQFF.

This clonotype was seen a single time. A much larger clone lies a single base off, so this may be a read error. The chain employs TRBV6-1 and TRBJ2-7; no firm D call. The germline CDR1 and CDR2 sequences are MNHNS and SASEGT. The CDR3 is 12 residues long. This CDR3 is CAGSATSYEQYF. Written as DNA, the CDR3 is TGTGCCGGCAGTGCAACCTCCTACGAGCAGTACTTC.

The rearrangement links TRBV5-1 to TRBJ2-5; TRBD1 is a possible D gene (6 bases). V was shortened by 7 bases and J by 11 bases, with 21 bases between the two germline ends. CDR1 is SGHRS and CDR2 is YFSETQ in the germline V gene. The CDR3 covers 13 residues. The CDR3 DNA sequence: TGCGCCAGCGAAGGGGGTAGCCGGAATGAGCAGTACTTC. Its translation is CASEGGSRNEQYF.

The chain uses TRBV4-1 and TRBJ2-7; no firm D call. The CDR3 contains 15 residues. Germline values: CDR1 MGHRA, CDR2 YSYEKL. V lost 2 bases and J 7 bases, leaving 18 bases between the germline ends. The CDR3 loop reads CASSQISQSYNEQYF. DNA of the CDR3: TGCGCCAGCAGCCAAATCAGCCAGAGCTACAATGAGCAGTACTTC.

This sequence joins TRBV20-1 and TRBJ2-1; possibly TRBD1 for D (6 bases). CDR1 is DFQATT, CDR2 SNEGSKA, per germline (reference sequence). The CDR3 has 12 residues. With 5 bases removed from V and 6 bases from J, the gap between germline ends came to 11 bases. As DNA, the CDR3 is TGCAGTGCTGTCCAACAGGGCAATGAGCAGTTCTTC. This codes for CSAVQQGNEQFF.

This clonotype was detected a few times. This sequence joins TRBV20-1 and TRBJ1-1; 8 bases map to TRBD1. The CDR3 runs 14 residues. V shed 0 bases, J shed 4 bases, and the junction held 4 bases outside the gene matches. From germline, CDR1 is DFQATT and CDR2 SNEGSKA (reference sequence). The CDR3 sequence is CSARDRGHTTEAFF. In DNA form, the CDR3 reads TGCAGTGCTAGAGACAGGGGGCACACCACTGAAGCTTTCTTT.

This clonotype came up once. The chain couples TRBV29-1 to TRBJ2-2; 10 bases fit TRBD2. The CDR3 consists of 16 residues. CDR1 is SQVTM and CDR2 is ANQGSEA in the germline V gene. V gave up 2 bases and J gave up 1 base; unmatched junction bases: 4. The CDR3 nucleotides are TGCAGCGTTGAACCCCGACTAGCGGGGAACACCGGGGAGCTGTTTTTT. This encodes CSVEPRLAGNTGELFF.

The chain combines TRBV5-1 with TRBJ2-5, with TRBD1 as a possible D gene (5 bases). V was cut by 2 bases and J by 5 bases, with 13 bases left in between. Per germline, CDR1 SGHRS and CDR2 YFSETQ. The CDR3 has 14 amino acids. The CDR3 coding sequence is TGCGCCAGCAGCTTTGGACACCAGGATGAGACCCAGTACTTC. This codes for CASSFGHQDETQYF.

The chain joins TRBV6-1 to TRBJ1-1; D is unclear. The CDR3 covers 14 residues. Germline V CDR1 and CDR2: MNHNS, SASEGT. The V and J ends lost 7 bases and 6 bases respectively, with 18 bases between them. The CDR3 is CASILALVQPEAFF. The CDR3 nucleotides read TGTGCCAGCATCCTAGCGCTGGTACAACCTGAAGCTTTCTTT.

This chain links TRBV28 with TRBJ1-2; D not certain. The CDR3 sequence is 13 residues long. V was clipped by 5 bases and J by 2 bases, with 9 bases between them. Germline assignment: CDR1 MDHEN and CDR2 SYDVKM. The CDR3 loop reads CASSVGKNYGYTF. The CDR3 nucleotides are TGTGCCAGCAGTGTAGGGAAAAACTATGGCTACACCTTC.

J is TRBJ2-4 and V is TRBV5-1; 9 bases are shared with TRBD1. The V and J ends lost 3 bases and 3 bases, in that order; junction bases with no gene match: 4. The CDR3 covers 15 residues. Germline CDR1 SGHRS, CDR2 YFSETQ. Here the CDR3 reads CASSWMDRGKNIQYF. DNA for the CDR3: TGCGCCAGCAGCTGGATGGACAGGGGCAAAAACATTCAGTACTTC.

The gene calls are TRBV7-2 and TRBJ2-1; 7 bases fit TRBD2. Trimming removed 5 bases from V and 7 bases from J; junction bases left unmatched: 11. Germline lookup yields CDR1 SGHTA and CDR2 FQGNSA. CDR3 size: 15 residues. CDR3 nucleotides: TGTGCCAGCAGCACCCGGGGGGTCGGAGTAAATGAGCAGTTCTTC. Its translation is CASSTRGVGVNEQFF.

This clonotype occurred a few times. The genes are TRBV7-9 and TRBJ2-7; TRBD2 matches at 8 bases. The V gene end was trimmed by 9 bases and the J gene end by 3 bases; junction bases not matched to a gene: 13. The CDR3 has 15 residues. Germline V CDR1 and CDR2: SEHNR, FQNEAQ (reference sequence). The CDR3: CARSGTSGDIYEQYF. The CDR3, as DNA: TGTGCCAGAAGCGGCACTAGCGGAGATATCTACGAGCAGTACTTC.

This clonotype has only a few counts. J is TRBJ2-7 and V is TRBV12-3 or TRBV12-4, with TRBD2 identical over 8 bases. This CDR3 is built from 15 residues. The junction had 5 bases not matched to a gene; V was cut back by 4 bases and J by 0 bases. The DNA of the CDR3 is TGTGCCAGCAGTTCCTCCGGGAGGGTCTCCTACGAGCAGTACTTC. It yields the protein CASSSSGRVSYEQYF.

This clonotype occurred a few times. The chain recombines TRBV7-2 with TRBJ1-2; 10 bases fit TRBD1. The CDR3 runs 15 residues. Trimming at V came to 5 bases and at J to 8 bases, leaving 11 bases not matched to a gene. Germline-derived CDR1 and CDR2 are SGHTA and FQGNSA. Written as DNA, the CDR3 is TGTGCCAGCAGCCCTGATGCCGGGACAGGGGTAGGCTACACCTTC. It translates to CASSPDAGTGVGYTF.

V gene TRBV20-1 combines with J gene TRBJ1-2, with D tentatively TRBD1 (6 bases). Trimming removed 2 bases from V and 8 bases from J, with 12 bases in between. CDR1 is DFQATT and CDR2 is SNEGSKA in the germline V gene (reference sequence). The CDR3 runs to 12 residues. CDR3 amino acids: CSARKQGRGYTF. The CDR3 region has the DNA TGCAGTGCTAGAAAACAGGGCAGGGGCTACACCTTC.

The J gene is TRBJ2-7, the V gene TRBV12-3 or TRBV12-4; no firm D call. This CDR3 has 12 residues. V was shortened by 6 bases and J by 2 bases, with 8 bases between the two germline ends. For the CDR3, the DNA is TGTGCCAGCAGCACCGTCCCCTACGAGCAGTACTTC. This gives the protein CASSTVPYEQYF.

The chain links TRBV7-2 to TRBJ1-4, with TRBD1 matching over 9 bases. The CDR3 consists of 15 residues. Germline CDR1 reads SGHTA; CDR2 reads FQGNSA. The junction had 5 bases not matched to a gene; V was cut back by 4 bases and J by 5 bases. CDR3 DNA: TGTGCCAGCAGCTCCGGGACAGGGTTGAATGAAAAACTGTTTTTT. Translating gives CASSSGTGLNEKLFF.

This clonotype has just a few counts. V is TRBV20-1 and J is TRBJ2-1; weak D call: TRBD1 (6 bases). The CDR3 is 16 amino acids. V shed 1 base and J shed 9 bases, with 22 bases lying between them. Germline V gene sequence: CDR1 DFQATT, CDR2 SNEGSKA (reference sequence). In DNA, the CDR3 is TGCAGTGCTAGAGGGATTTGGTCAGGGGAGAGCGGTGAGCAGTTCTTC. It yields the protein CSARGIWSGESGEQFF.

This clonotype was found many times. The chain recombines TRBV7-2 with TRBJ2-1; no firm D call. The CDR3 spans 13 residues. V was shortened by 5 bases and J by 4 bases, with 9 bases between the two germline ends. CDR1 is SGHTA and CDR2 is FQGNSA in the germline V gene. CDR3 bases: TGTGCCAGCAGCCTCGCTCTGTACAATGAGCAGTTCTTC. Residues: CASSLALYNEQFF. The variable domain in full, completed from reference TRBV7-2 and TRBJ2-1, reads GAGVSQSPSNKVTEKGKDVELRCDPISGHTALYWYRQSLGQGLEFLIYFQGNSAPDKSGLPSDRFSAERTGGSVSTLTIQRTQQEDSAVYLCASSLALYNEQFFGPGTRLTVL.

The chain combines TRBV6-5 with TRBJ2-1, with 7 bases identical to TRBD1. Germline V gene sequence: CDR1 MNHEY, CDR2 SVGAGI. The CDR3 extends over 15 amino acids. Trimming took 7 bases from V and 0 from J; bases not matched to a gene: 6. CDR3 nucleotide sequence: TGTGCCAGCAAGATCAGGGGGAGCTCCTACAATGAGCAGTTCTTC. Translated, it gives CASKIRGSSYNEQFF.

The rearrangement uses TRBV18 and TRBJ1-1; D unresolved. The CDR3 is made up of 15 amino acids. V was cut by 2 bases and J by 0 bases, with 10 bases left in between. In germline, CDR1 is KGHSH, CDR2 LQKENI. The CDR3 bases are TGTGCCAGCTCACCAAGTCGGTCCGTGAACACTGAAGCTTTCTTT. It is translated as CASSPSRSVNTEAFF.

The chain carries TRBV6-2 or TRBV6-3 and TRBJ2-5, with 7 nucleotides matching TRBD1. The CDR3 has 15 amino acids. The ends lost 10 bases at V and 5 bases at J; junction bases unmatched: 16. Germline V gene sequence: CDR1 MNHEY, CDR2 SVGEGT. In nucleotides, the CDR3 is TGTGCCATCCAGACAGGGTCGGGCCTACGGGAGACCCAGTACTTC. Translated: CAIQTGSGLRETQYF.

This clonotype was seen just once. The chain couples TRBV12-3 or TRBV12-4 to TRBJ1-4, with TRBD1 identical over 10 bases. CDR3 length: 14 residues. Germline trimming cut 3 bases from V and 8 bases from J; bases unmatched to any gene: 3. Here the CDR3 reads CASSFDRGREKLFF. For the CDR3, the DNA is TGTGCCAGCAGTTTTGACAGGGGGCGCGAAAAACTGTTTTTT.

The genes are TRBV20-1 and TRBJ1-1; D possibly corresponds to TRBD1 (6 bases). Germline-derived CDR1 and CDR2 are DFQATT and SNEGSKA (reference sequence). This CDR3 spans 16 amino acids. The V end lost 0 bases, the J end lost 3 bases, and 17 bases lay between the germline ends. For the CDR3, the DNA is TGCAGTGCTAGAGATCGGTCAGGGGCCGTACACACTGAAGCTTTCTTT. Its translation: CSARDRSGAVHTEAFF.

The rearrangement links TRBV5-1 to TRBJ2-5; D gene unclear. The DNA end is a closer match to TRBJ2-7, so the J assignment may be wrong. The CDR3 extends over 13 amino acids. CDR1 SGHRS and CDR2 YFSETQ come from the germline V gene. The CDR3 region is CASSWTQESEQYF. CDR3 nucleotides: TGCGCCAGCAGCTGGACCCAGGAGTCCGAGCAGTACTTC.

This clonotype occurred a few times. The rearrangement uses TRBV11-2 and TRBJ1-5; TRBD1 is a possible D gene (6 bases). The CDR3 runs to 16 residues. Germline assignment: CDR1 SGHAT and CDR2 FQNNGV. Trimming shortened V by 1 base and J by 4 bases, and 14 bases separated the two germline ends. The CDR3 nucleotides read TGTGCCAGCAGCTTAGGTACAGGGTCTGGGAATCAGCCCCAGCATTTT. It encodes CASSLGTGSGNQPQHF. The full variable domain, rest sourced from reference TRBV11-2 and TRBJ1-5, is EAGVAQSPRYKIIEKRQSVAFWCNPISGHATLYWYQQILGQGPKLLIQFQNNGVVDDSQLPKDRFSAERLKGVDSTLKIQPAKLEDSAVYLCASSLGTGSGNQPQHFGDGTRLSIL.

This clonotype was recorded a few times. The genes are TRBV6-5 and TRBJ1-2, with D possibly being TRBD1 (5 bases). The CDR3 contains 17 residues. CDR1 MNHEY and CDR2 SVGAGI come from the germline V gene. V shed 2 bases and J shed 7 bases, with 23 bases lying between them. The CDR3 DNA follows: TGTGCCAGCAGTTACCGAGCCACGGGACGTGGGAGGAGTGGCTACACCTTC. This sequence encodes CASSYRATGRGRSGYTF.